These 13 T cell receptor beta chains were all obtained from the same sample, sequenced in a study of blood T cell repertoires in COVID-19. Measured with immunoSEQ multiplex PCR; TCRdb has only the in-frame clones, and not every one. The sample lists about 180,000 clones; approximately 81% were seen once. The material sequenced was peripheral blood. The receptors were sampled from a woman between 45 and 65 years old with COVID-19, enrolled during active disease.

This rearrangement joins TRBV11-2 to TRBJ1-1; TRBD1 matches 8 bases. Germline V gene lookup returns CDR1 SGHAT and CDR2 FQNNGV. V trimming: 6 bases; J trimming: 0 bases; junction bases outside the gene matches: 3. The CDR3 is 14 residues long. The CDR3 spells CASRMDRVNTEAFF. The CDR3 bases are TGTGCCAGCAGGATGGACAGGGTGAACACTGAAGCTTTCTTT.

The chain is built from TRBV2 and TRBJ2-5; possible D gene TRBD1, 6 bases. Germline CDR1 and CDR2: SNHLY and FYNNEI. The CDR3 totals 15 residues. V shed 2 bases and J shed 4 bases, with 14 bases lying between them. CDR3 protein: CASSESGTNTETQYF. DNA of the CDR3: TGTGCCAGCAGTGAATCTGGGACAAACACAGAGACCCAGTACTTC.

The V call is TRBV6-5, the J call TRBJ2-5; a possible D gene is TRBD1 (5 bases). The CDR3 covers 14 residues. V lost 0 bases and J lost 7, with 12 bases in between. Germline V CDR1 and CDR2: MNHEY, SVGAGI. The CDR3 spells CASSYSTGAGTQYF. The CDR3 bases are TGTGCCAGCAGTTACTCGACTGGGGCAGGGACCCAGTACTTC.

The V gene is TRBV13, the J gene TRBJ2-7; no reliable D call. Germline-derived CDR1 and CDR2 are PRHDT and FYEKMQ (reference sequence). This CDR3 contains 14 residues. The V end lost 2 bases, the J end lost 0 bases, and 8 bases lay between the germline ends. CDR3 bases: TGTGCCAGCAGCTTAAGCAGGAACTCCTACGAGCAGTACTTC. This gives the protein CASSLSRNSYEQYF.

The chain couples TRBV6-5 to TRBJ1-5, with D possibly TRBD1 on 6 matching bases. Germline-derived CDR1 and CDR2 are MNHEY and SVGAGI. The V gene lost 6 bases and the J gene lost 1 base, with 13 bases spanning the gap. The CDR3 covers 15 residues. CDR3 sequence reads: CASSLDRSSNQPQHF. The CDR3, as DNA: TGTGCCAGCAGCCTAGACAGGTCGAGCAATCAGCCCCAGCATTTT.

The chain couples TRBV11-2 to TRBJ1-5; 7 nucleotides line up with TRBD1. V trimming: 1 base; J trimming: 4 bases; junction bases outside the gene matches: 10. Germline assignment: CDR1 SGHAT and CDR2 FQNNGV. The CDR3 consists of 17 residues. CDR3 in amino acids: CASSLGQGNSFNQPQHF. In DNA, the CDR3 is TGTGCCAGCAGCTTAGGACAGGGAAATTCTTTTAATCAGCCCCAGCATTTT.

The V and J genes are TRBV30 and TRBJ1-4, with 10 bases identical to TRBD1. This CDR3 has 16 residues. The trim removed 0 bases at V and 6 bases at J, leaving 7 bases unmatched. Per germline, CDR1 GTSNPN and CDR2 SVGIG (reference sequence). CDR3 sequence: CAWSVSRTGGHEKLFF. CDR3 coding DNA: TGTGCCTGGAGTGTATCTCGGACAGGGGGGCATGAAAAACTGTTTTTT.

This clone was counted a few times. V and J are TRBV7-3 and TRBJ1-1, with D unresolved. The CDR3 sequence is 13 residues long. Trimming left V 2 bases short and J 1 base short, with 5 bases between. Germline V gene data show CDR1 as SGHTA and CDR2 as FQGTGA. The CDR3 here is CASSLGRNTEAFF. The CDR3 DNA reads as TGTGCCAGCAGCTTAGGGAGGAACACTGAAGCTTTCTTT.

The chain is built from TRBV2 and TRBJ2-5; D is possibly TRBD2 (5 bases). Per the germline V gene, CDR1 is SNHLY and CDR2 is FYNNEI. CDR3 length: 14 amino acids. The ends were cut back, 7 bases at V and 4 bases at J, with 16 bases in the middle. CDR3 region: CASTEGTSGETQYF. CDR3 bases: TGTGCCAGCACGGAAGGCACTAGTGGAGAGACCCAGTACTTC. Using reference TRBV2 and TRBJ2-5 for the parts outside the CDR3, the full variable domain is EPEVTQTPSHQVTQMGQEVILRCVPISNHLYFYWYRQILGQKVEFLVSFYNNEISEKSEIFDDQFSVERPDGSNFTLKIRSTKLEDSAMYFCASTEGTSGETQYFGPGTRLLVL.

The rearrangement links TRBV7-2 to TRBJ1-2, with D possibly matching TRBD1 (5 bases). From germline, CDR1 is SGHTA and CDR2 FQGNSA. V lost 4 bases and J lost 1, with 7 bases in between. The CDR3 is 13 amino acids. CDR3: CASSSQVNYGYTF. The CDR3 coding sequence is TGTGCCAGCAGCTCACAGGTTAACTATGGCTACACCTTC.

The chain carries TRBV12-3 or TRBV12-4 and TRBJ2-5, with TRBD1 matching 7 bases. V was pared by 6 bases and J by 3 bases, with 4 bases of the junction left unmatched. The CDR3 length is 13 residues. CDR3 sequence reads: CASSTDRKETQYF. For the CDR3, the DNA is TGTGCCAGCAGCACGGACAGGAAAGAGACCCAGTACTTC.

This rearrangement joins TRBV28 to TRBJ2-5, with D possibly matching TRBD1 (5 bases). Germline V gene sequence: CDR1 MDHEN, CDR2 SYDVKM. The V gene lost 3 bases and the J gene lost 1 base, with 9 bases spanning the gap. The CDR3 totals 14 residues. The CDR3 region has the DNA TGTGCCAGCAGTTTGCTGGGGCCCCAAGAGACCCAGTACTTC. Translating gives CASSLLGPQETQYF.

In DNA form, the CDR3 reads TGTGCCAGCAGCCCTAAGGGTGCTAGCGGGGGGGCGGGAGAGACCCAGTACTTC. Translating it yields CASSPKGASGGAGETQYF. This chain connects TRBV7-2 to TRBJ2-5, with TRBD2 matching over 12 bases. Trimming cost V 5 bases and J 4 bases; bases outside gene matches: 14. The CDR3 contains 18 residues. Germline-derived CDR1 and CDR2 are SGHTA and FQGNSA.